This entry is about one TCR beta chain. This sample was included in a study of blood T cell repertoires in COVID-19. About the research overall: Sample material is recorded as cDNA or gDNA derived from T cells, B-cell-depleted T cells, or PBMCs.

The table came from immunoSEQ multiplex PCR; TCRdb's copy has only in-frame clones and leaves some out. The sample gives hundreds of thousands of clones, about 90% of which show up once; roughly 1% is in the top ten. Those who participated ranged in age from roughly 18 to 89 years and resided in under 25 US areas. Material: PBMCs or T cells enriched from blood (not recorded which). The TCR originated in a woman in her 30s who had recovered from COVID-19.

The CDR3 spells CASSLAVGGSTDTQYF. The CDR3 DNA reads as TGTGCCAGCAGCTTAGCAGTCGGCGGGAGCACAGATACGCAGTATTTT. The J gene is TRBJ2-3, the V gene TRBV7-6, with D maybe TRBD2 (5 bases). The CDR3 has 16 amino acids. Trimming took off 0 bases at V and 0 bases at J, with 10 bases between the two ends. Germline assignment: CDR1 SGHVS and CDR2 FNYEAQ. Filled out from reference TRBV7-6 and TRBJ2-3, the complete variable domain reads GAGVSQSPRYKVTKRGQDVALRCDPISGHVSLYWYRQALGQGPEFLTYFNYEAQQDKSGLPNDRFSAERPEGSISTLTIQRTEQRDSAMYRCASSLAVGGSTDTQYFGPGTRLTVL.